Presented here are 30 T cell receptor beta chains from one specimen sequenced in a study of cytomegalovirus exposure and HLA in healthy donors. PCR involved 60 Vbeta and 13 Jbeta primers. Data came from immunoSEQ multiplex PCR; TCRdb stores just in-frame clones and leaves some out. This sample lists roughly 45,000 clones; its ten largest clones have around 1.7%. Sequences were obtained from PBMCs. These receptors were obtained from a woman aged 25 to 39 in good health and CMV-seronegative.

This sequence joins TRBV9 and TRBJ2-1; 10 bases are a match to TRBD2. V shed 2 bases, J shed 6 bases, and the junction held 5 bases outside the gene matches. The CDR3 is made up of 15 amino acids. Germline V gene data show CDR1 as SGDLS and CDR2 as YYNGEE. The CDR3 region is CASSVSGRALNEQFF. The CDR3 region has the DNA TGTGCCAGCAGCGTCAGCGGGAGGGCCCTCAATGAGCAGTTCTTC.

CDR3 nucleotides: TGTGCCAGCAGCTTGCCCCTGGGGGCTAACAATCAGCCCCAGCATTTT. Its translation is CASSLPLGANNQPQHF. The gene calls are TRBV7-2 and TRBJ1-5, with TRBD1 as a possible D gene (6 bases). CDR3 size: 16 residues. From germline, CDR1 is SGHTA and CDR2 FQGNSA. V was pared by 3 bases and J by 3 bases, with 15 bases between. Filled out from reference TRBV7-2 and TRBJ1-5, the complete variable domain reads GAGVSQSPSNKVTEKGKDVELRCDPISGHTALYWYRQSLGQGLEFLIYFQGNSAPDKSGLPSDRFSAERTGGSVSTLTIQRTQQEDSAVYLCASSLPLGANNQPQHFGDGTRLSIL.

The chain employs TRBV28 and TRBJ1-5; TRBD1 aligns across 7 bases. The CDR3 runs to 16 residues. Trimming at V came to 2 bases and at J to 2 bases, leaving 6 bases not matched to a gene. Germline V gene sequence: CDR1 MDHEN, CDR2 SYDVKM. The CDR3 DNA is TGTGCCAGCAGTTTACGTCGGCAGGGGGGCAATCAGCCCCAGCATTTT. Residues: CASSLRRQGGNQPQHF.

The chain couples TRBV30 to TRBJ2-7, with TRBD2 matching 14 bases. The trim removed 2 bases at V and 3 bases at J, leaving 18 bases unmatched. CDR1 GTSNPN and CDR2 SVGIG come from the germline V gene (reference sequence). This CDR3 region has 20 residues. CDR3 coding DNA: TGTGCCTGGAGTACGCTATACTTCCTCACCGGGACTAGCGGGAGCTACGAGCAGTACTTC. Protein product: CAWSTLYFLTGTSGSYEQYF.

The chain links TRBV18 to TRBJ1-1, with D possibly TRBD1 on 5 matching bases. Germline values: CDR1 KGHSH, CDR2 LQKENI. Trimming left V 2 bases short and J 0 bases short, with 13 bases between. The CDR3 runs 16 residues. CDR3 protein: CASSPAWGGVNTEAFF. The CDR3, as DNA: TGTGCCAGCTCACCAGCCTGGGGGGGAGTGAACACTGAAGCTTTCTTT.

V gene TRBV4-2 combines with J gene TRBJ2-7, with D unclear. V was cut by 3 bases and J by 3 bases, with 12 bases left in between. CDR3 size: 14 residues. Germline lookup yields CDR1 LGHNA and CDR2 YNFKEQ. The CDR3 nucleotides read TGTGCCAGCAGCCAGAGTGAGGAGAACTACGAGCAGTACTTC. Translated, it gives CASSQSEENYEQYF.

About this clone itself: The sample contains more than one DNA sequence encoding this CDR3. The rearrangement links TRBV9 to TRBJ2-7; TRBD2 is a possible D gene (5 bases). From germline, CDR1 is SGDLS and CDR2 YYNGEE. Trimming took 1 base from V and 2 from J, leaving 10 bases between them. The length of the CDR3 is 14 residues. The CDR3 loop is CASSVTADTYEQYF. The CDR3 region has the DNA TGTGCCAGCAGCGTAACAGCGGATACCTACGAGCAGTACTTC.

The rearrangement links TRBV4-3 to TRBJ2-3, with 8 bases identical to TRBD2. This CDR3 is 15 amino acids long. Per germline, CDR1 LGHNA and CDR2 YSLEER. With 1 base clipped from V and 4 bases from J, the junction kept 4 bases outside the gene matches. CDR3 residues: CASSQASGSPDTQYF. The DNA of the CDR3 is TGCGCCAGCAGCCAAGCGAGCGGGAGCCCAGATACGCAGTATTTT.

The rearrangement uses TRBV9 and TRBJ1-3, with D perhaps matching TRBD1 (5 bases). CDR3 size: 14 residues. Germline CDR1 reads SGDLS; CDR2 reads YYNGEE. V lost 1 base, J lost 1 base, and 6 bases lay in between. This chain's CDR3 is CASSVRTSGNTIYF. As DNA, the CDR3 is TGTGCCAGCAGCGTAAGGACATCTGGAAACACCATATATTTT.

The chain has TRBV28 and TRBJ2-7, with D possibly TRBD1 on 6 matching bases. Germline V CDR1 and CDR2: MDHEN, SYDVKM. The V end lost 5 bases, the J end lost 5 bases, and 16 bases lay between the germline ends. CDR3 length: 14 residues. In DNA form, the CDR3 reads TGTGCCAGCAGTCAGGGGCGAGTGGAAAACGAGCAGTACTTC. This encodes CASSQGRVENEQYF.

The V gene is TRBV11-2, the J gene TRBJ1-1; TRBD1 is a possible D gene (6 bases). This CDR3 contains 15 residues. V lost 4 bases and J lost 0, with 12 bases in between. CDR1 and CDR2 from the germline V gene are SGHAT and FQNNGV. The chain's CDR3 is CASSSETGLNTEAFF. The CDR3, as DNA: TGTGCCAGCAGCTCGGAGACAGGATTGAACACTGAAGCTTTCTTT.

The J gene is TRBJ2-7, the V gene TRBV5-4; tentative D call: TRBD2 (7 bases). The germline gives CDR1 SGHNT, CDR2 YYREEE (reference sequence). The ends were cut back, 4 bases at V and 3 bases at J, with 20 bases in the middle. The CDR3 is 16 amino acids. The CDR3 protein is CASSREAGLQGYEQYF. For the CDR3, the DNA is TGTGCCAGCAGCCGGGAAGCGGGATTACAGGGCTACGAGCAGTACTTC.

The V and J genes are TRBV9 and TRBJ2-1; perhaps TRBD2 as D (6 bases). Germline V gene lookup returns CDR1 SGDLS and CDR2 YYNGEE. Trimming took off 3 bases at V and 2 bases at J, with 15 bases between the two ends. This CDR3 is built from 16 residues. CDR3 bases: TGTGCCAGCAGCGCGGCGGGGCGGGCGACCTACAATGAGCAGTTCTTC. Encoded protein: CASSAAGRATYNEQFF.

The chain carries TRBV30 and TRBJ2-1, with D possibly TRBD2 on 6 matching bases. Germline V gives CDR1 GTSNPN, CDR2 SVGIG (reference sequence). The CDR3 has 14 residues. The germline V and J ends were trimmed by 2 bases and 4 bases, with 12 bases remaining between them. The CDR3 sequence: CAWSLTGVYNEQFF. The DNA of the CDR3 is TGTGCCTGGAGTCTCACGGGAGTTTACAATGAGCAGTTCTTC. Drawing the rest from reference TRBV30 and TRBJ2-1, the complete variable domain is SQTIHQWPATLVQPVGSPLSLECTVEGTSNPNLYWYRQAAGRGLQLLFYSVGIGQISSEVPQNLSASRPQDRQFILSSKKLLLSDSGFYLCAWSLTGVYNEQFFGPGTRLTVL.

The chain couples TRBV25-1 to TRBJ2-2; 8 bases match TRBD1. Germline CDR1 MGHDK, CDR2 SYGVNS. With 6 bases clipped from V and 8 bases from J, the junction kept 14 bases outside the gene matches. The CDR3 consists of 16 residues. The CDR3 loop is CASRASVGQGPGELFF. CDR3 DNA sequence: TGTGCCAGCAGGGCGTCCGTAGGACAGGGCCCGGGGGAGCTGTTTTTT.

The chain joins TRBV5-1 to TRBJ2-3, with TRBD2 matching 8 bases. This CDR3 comprises 15 residues. Germline CDR1 reads SGHRS; CDR2 reads YFSETQ. V lost 1 base, J lost 1 base, and 2 bases stayed unmatched. The CDR3 coding sequence is TGCGCCAGCAGCTTGTCGGGAGGGGGCACAGATACGCAGTATTTT. As protein: CASSLSGGGTDTQYF.

This chain uses TRBV19 with TRBJ1-5; D is perhaps TRBD1 (5 bases). The CDR3 covers 13 residues. The germline V and J ends were trimmed by 6 bases and 3 bases, with 9 bases remaining between them. Germline CDR1 is LNHDA and CDR2 is SQIVND (reference sequence). DNA for the CDR3: TGTGCCAGTAGGTCCAGGGCCAATCAGCCCCAGCATTTT. Its protein is CASRSRANQPQHF.

The chain employs TRBV7-2 and TRBJ1-2, with 11 bases that match TRBD1. The CDR3 extends over 16 amino acids. V gave up 5 bases and J gave up 4 bases; unmatched junction bases: 9. The V gene's germline CDR1 is SGHTA and CDR2 FQGNSA. CDR3 sequence: CASSLGQGARGYGYTF. CDR3 coding DNA: TGTGCCAGCAGCCTTGGACAGGGGGCGCGTGGCTATGGCTACACCTTC.

The chain employs TRBV4-2 and TRBJ2-7; 7 bases line up with TRBD2. V lost 1 base to trimming and J lost 3 bases; unmatched junction nucleotides: 6. The length of the CDR3 is 15 residues. The germline V gene encodes CDR1 LGHNA and CDR2 YNFKEQ. The CDR3 bases are TGTGCCAGCAGCCAAGGGGGAGGGACGTTCTACGAGCAGTACTTC. Its translation: CASSQGGGTFYEQYF.

The chain employs TRBV5-1 and TRBJ2-1, with 15 bases that match TRBD2. Losses at the gene ends were 0 bases for V and 3 bases for J; bases not matched to a gene: 10. The CDR3 runs to 20 residues. Germline lookup yields CDR1 SGHRS and CDR2 YFSETQ. The CDR3 spells CASSLGTGTSGRFRYNEQFF. The CDR3, as DNA: TGCGCCAGCAGCTTGGGGACCGGGACTAGCGGGAGGTTCCGCTACAATGAGCAGTTCTTC. The whole variable domain, remainder taken from reference TRBV5-1 and TRBJ2-1, is KAGVTQTPRYLIKTRGQQVTLSCSPISGHRSVSWYQQTPGQGLQFLFEYFSETQRNKGNFPGRFSGRQFSNSRSEMNVSTLELGDSALYLCASSLGTGTSGRFRYNEQFFGPGTRLTVL.

The gene calls are TRBV27 and TRBJ2-1, with D uncertain. This CDR3 region has 12 residues. CDR1 MNHEY and CDR2 SMNVEV come from the germline V gene (reference sequence). With 0 bases removed from V and 10 bases from J, the gap between germline ends came to 7 bases. CDR3 protein: CASSLSGREQFF. The CDR3 DNA sequence: TGTGCCAGCAGTTTATCGGGCAGGGAGCAGTTCTTC.

The rearrangement links TRBV7-3 to TRBJ2-7; TRBD1 is a possible D gene (6 bases). Germline CDR1 reads SGHTA; CDR2 reads FQGTGA. V dropped 2 bases and J dropped 5 bases, with 10 bases sitting between them. The CDR3 runs 13 residues. The CDR3 nucleotides are TGTGCCAGCAGCTTAGAACAGGGTAACGAGCAGTACTTC. Encoded protein: CASSLEQGNEQYF.

The gene calls are TRBV5-1 and TRBJ2-5, with TRBD2 matching 10 bases. This CDR3 region has 17 residues. Per germline, CDR1 SGHRS and CDR2 YFSETQ. Trimming removed 0 bases from V and 5 bases from J; junction bases left unmatched: 10. CDR3 region: CASSLAGGAGGSETQYF. DNA of the CDR3: TGCGCCAGCAGCTTGGCAGGGGGAGCGGGAGGGAGCGAGACCCAGTACTTC.

The chain carries TRBV28 and TRBJ2-7; TRBD2 matches 16 bases. Germline V lookup: CDR1 MDHEN, CDR2 SYDVKM. This CDR3 contains 15 residues. Losses at the gene ends were 6 bases for V and 5 bases for J; bases not matched to a gene: 4. The CDR3 here is CASRSGLAGGHEQYF. CDR3 nucleotide sequence: TGTGCCAGCAGGTCGGGACTAGCGGGAGGGCACGAGCAGTACTTC.

The rearrangement uses TRBV4-1 and TRBJ1-1; D is unclear. There are 14 residues in the CDR3. With 4 bases removed from V and 3 bases from J, the gap between germline ends came to 12 bases. Germline V gives CDR1 MGHRA, CDR2 YSYEKL. The CDR3: CASSPAARDTEAFF. The CDR3 region has the DNA TGCGCCAGCAGCCCAGCTGCCCGGGACACTGAAGCTTTCTTT.

The chain joins TRBV28 to TRBJ1-1; D unresolved. Germline V CDR1 and CDR2: MDHEN, SYDVKM. The CDR3 extends over 13 amino acids. V was clipped by 4 bases and J by 1 base, with 7 bases between them. The CDR3 here is CASSSPGNTEAFF. The CDR3 DNA reads TGTGCCAGCAGTTCTCCGGGGAACACTGAAGCTTTCTTT.

The genes are TRBV7-9 and TRBJ1-1; a weak D match, TRBD1 (5 bases). V lost 1 base to trimming and J lost 1 base, with 10 bases between them. The CDR3 has 15 amino acids. CDR1 is SEHNR and CDR2 is FQNEAQ in the germline V gene (reference sequence). CDR3 residues: CASSLVQGSNTEAFF. The CDR3 region has the DNA TGTGCCAGCAGCTTAGTGCAGGGTTCGAACACTGAAGCTTTCTTT.

The rearrangement uses TRBV30 and TRBJ2-7; 13 bases fit TRBD2. V lost 0 bases, J lost 4 bases, and 9 bases stayed unmatched. There are 17 residues in the CDR3. From germline, CDR1 is GTSNPN and CDR2 SVGIG (reference sequence). This chain's CDR3 is CAWSVRDRTSGSYEQYF. CDR3 in DNA: TGTGCCTGGAGTGTAAGAGACCGGACTAGCGGGAGTTACGAGCAGTACTTC.

The chain employs TRBV5-4 and TRBJ2-2, with 9 bases fitting TRBD2. CDR3 size: 16 residues. V lost 4 bases, J lost 4 bases, and 8 bases stayed unmatched. CDR1 and CDR2 from the germline V gene are SGHNT and YYREEE (reference sequence). The CDR3 loop is CASSPAGGRSTGELFF. The DNA for the CDR3 is TGTGCCAGCAGCCCGGCGGGAGGGCGGAGCACCGGGGAGCTGTTTTTT.

J is TRBJ1-1 and V is TRBV9, with a tentative D call TRBD1 (5 bases). V was trimmed by 0 bases and J by 2 bases, leaving 11 bases between them. The germline gives CDR1 SGDLS, CDR2 YYNGEE. This CDR3 has 15 residues. The CDR3 region has the DNA TGTGCCAGCAGCGTAGAAGGCCAGGGAAACACTGAAGCTTTCTTT. Its translation is CASSVEGQGNTEAFF.